This T cell receptor (beta chain) was profiled in a study of OX40 agonist ivuxolimab in advanced cancers. Study-wide background: An anti-OX40 (CD134) antibody with agonistic activity, ivuxolimab, was administered to patients. Across the patients, intravenous ivuxolimab was delivered every 2 weeks at 0.01 to 10 mg/kg. There were three patients with partial responses, one having hepatocellular carcinoma and two cutaneous melanoma.

Clones were read by immunoSEQ multiplex PCR, and TCRdb kept only the in-frame ones, dropping some. Of tens of thousands of clones in the sample, about 90% were seen once. From germline, CDR1 is SGHRS and CDR2 YFSETQ. Trimming took off 3 bases at V and 0 bases at J, with 7 bases between the two ends. The CDR3 is made up of 13 amino acids. This chain joins TRBV5-1 and TRBJ2-7; a possible D gene is TRBD1 (6 bases). The source is an adult with an advanced solid tumor such as melanoma, head and neck, liver or kidney cancer. Sequenced here: CD4+ or CD8+ T cells sorted from blood, sampled in a trial of the OX40 agonist ivuxolimab. The CDR3 reads CASSSDSSYEQYF. CDR3 nucleotide sequence: TGCGCCAGCAGCTCGGACAGCTCCTACGAGCAGTACTTC.